The clone carrying this T cell receptor (beta chain) was found many times. Its matching antigen is unknown. Time point reported: newly diagnosed GD, antithyroid drugs for less than 3 months. The TCR library was made from RNA extracted from PBMCs. Patients came from an endocrinology department in Xi'an, China. This record belongs to a study of regulatory T cells in long-lasting Graves disease. Study-wide results and caveats: Segments TRBV28, TRBJ1-2 and TRBJ2-5 showed preferential usage in persistent disease.

V was clipped by 3 bases and J by 8 bases, with 4 bases between them. CDR1 is LGHDT and CDR2 is YNNKEL in the germline V gene (reference sequence). This CDR3 comprises 11 residues. Arm-PCR of CDR3 regions and iRepertoire HTBI primers were used to build TCR beta libraries. TCRdb re-analysed the multiplex PCR reads in MiXCR, keeping a single row per CDR3 protein. Here the sample spans around 500,000 distinct CDR3 sequences, about 15% being singletons. These records were also assigned to another study, of T cells in Graves' hyperthyroidism and ophthalmopathy. From that report: Most thyroid clonotypes that were expanded above 0.001 also turned up in blood.

The V gene is TRBV3-1, the J gene TRBJ1-4; D gene ambiguous. The input for sequencing was peripheral blood mononuclear cells (PBMCs), taken at new diagnosis, from a patient treated with antithyroid drugs. This receptor was obtained from a woman aged 35-60 years with Graves disease. CDR3 residues: CASSHTEKLFF. The CDR3 coding sequence is TGTGCCAGCAGCCACACGGAAAAACTGTTTTTT.